This record looks at one T cell receptor beta chain sequence and its context. The V segment lost 3 bases and the J segment 7 bases; nucleotides outside the gene matches: 8. This CDR3 is 15 amino acids long. Germline V gene sequence: CDR1 MDHEN, CDR2 SYDVKM. The entry originates in a study of identical twins. TCRdb fed the 5' RACE reads into MiXCR, producing one record per CDR3 protein. The sample has approximately 700,000 distinct CDR3 sequences; roughly 18% are singletons. These data were likewise used in another study, on T cells expressing NK-cell markers. That paper notes: Seven of the eight sequenced donors were classified as HCMV-seropositive, and one was classified as seronegative. Sorting of alpha-beta TCR T cells alone was achieved in several experiments with an anti-gamma-delta TCR antibody.

The chain combines TRBV28 with TRBJ2-1; TRBD1 aligns across 8 bases. Sample: PBMCs. The receptor comes from a woman aged 18-29 years in good health. The CDR3 reads CASSFADRGGNEQFF. The CDR3 nucleotides read TGTGCCAGCAGTTTCGCCGACAGGGGTGGGAATGAGCAGTTCTTC.